This entry lists 23 T cell receptor beta chains sequenced from one sample in a study of shared clonotypes between healthy human individuals. The table came from immunoSEQ multiplex PCR; TCRdb's copy has only in-frame clones and leaves some out. The repertoire holds roughly 500,000 clones, with over 70% as singletons. The source material was PBMCs. The receptors derive from a woman between 35 and 50 years old in good health. Some clones in this sample may be carry-over from other donors' samples.

The chain joins TRBV4-2 to TRBJ2-1; 8 bases match TRBD2. This CDR3 is 11 amino acids long. The J segment lost 13 bases and the V segment lost 4 bases, leaving 3 bases of the junction unmatched. The V gene's germline CDR1 is LGHNA and CDR2 YNFKEQ. As DNA, the CDR3 is TGTGCCAGCAGCCTGACTAGCGATCAGTTCTTC. This translates into CASSLTSDQFF.

This chain links TRBV29-1 with TRBJ1-1; D ambiguous. V lost 4 bases and J 3 bases, leaving 18 bases between the germline ends. CDR1 is SQVTM, CDR2 ANQGSEA, per germline. This CDR3 spans 15 amino acids. CDR3 region: CSVARSWSEDTEAFF. In DNA, the CDR3 is TGCAGCGTTGCACGGAGTTGGAGTGAGGACACTGAAGCTTTCTTT.

The genes are TRBV28 and TRBJ1-3; D might be TRBD1 (5 bases). The CDR3 sequence is 16 residues long. V gave up 6 bases and J gave up 0 bases, with 15 bases separating them. Germline loops: CDR1 MDHEN, CDR2 SYDVKM. CDR3 sequence reads: CASRPPDGHSGNTIYF. Written as DNA, the CDR3 is TGTGCCAGCAGACCTCCGGACGGACACTCTGGAAACACCATATATTTT.

Comments on this clone: A read error may be the cause here, since a much bigger clone is one base away. The chain couples TRBV2 to TRBJ2-1, with 7 bases lining up with TRBD2. This CDR3 contains 13 residues. V lost 8 bases and J lost 4; bases outside the gene matches: 5. Germline lookup yields CDR1 SNHLY and CDR2 FYNNEI. CDR3 region: CASPASGYNEQFF. The CDR3 DNA sequence: TGTGCCAGCCCGGCTAGCGGTTACAATGAGCAGTTCTTC. The entire variable domain, with the rest obtained from reference TRBV2 and TRBJ2-1, is as follows: EPEVTQTPSHQVTQMGQEVILRCVPISNHLYFYWYRQILGQKVEFLVSFYNNEISEKSEIFDDQFSVERPDGSNFTLKIRSTKLEDSAMYFCASPASGYNEQFFGPGTRLTVL.

The chain has TRBV7-9 and TRBJ1-4; maybe TRBD1 (5 bases). Trimming removed 5 bases from V and 8 bases from J, with 18 bases in between. There are 15 residues in the CDR3. Per the germline V gene, CDR1 is SEHNR and CDR2 is FQNEAQ (reference sequence). CDR3 sequence: CASSPDSHRDEKLFF. The CDR3 coding sequence is TGTGCCAGCAGCCCCGACAGCCACCGGGACGAAAAACTGTTTTTT. Together with reference TRBV7-9 and TRBJ1-4, the CDR3 gives the full variable domain: DTGVSQNPRHKITKRGQNVTFRCDPISEHNRLYWYRQTLGQGPEFLTYFQNEAQLEKSRLLSDRFSAERPKGSFSTLEIQRTEQGDSAMYLCASSPDSHRDEKLFFGSGTQLSVL.

The chain is built from TRBV6-5 and TRBJ2-1; D is perhaps TRBD2 (5 bases). The CDR3 is made up of 13 amino acids. V gave up 8 bases and J gave up 5 bases, with 13 bases separating them. Germline V gene sequence: CDR1 MNHEY, CDR2 SVGAGI. The CDR3 nucleotides are TGTGCCAGCGGGAGCCCTAAGAACAATGAGCAGTTCTTC. Translated: CASGSPKNNEQFF.

This chain connects TRBV27 to TRBJ2-7; 7 nucleotides agree with TRBD2. Germline trimming cut 6 bases from V and 0 bases from J; bases unmatched to any gene: 8. Germline V lookup: CDR1 MNHEY, CDR2 SMNVEV (reference sequence). The CDR3 sequence is 15 residues long. In DNA, the CDR3 is TGTGCCAGCAGCACTCTAGCGGCTAGCTCCTACGAGCAGTACTTC. Its protein product is CASSTLAASSYEQYF.

This clone was seen a single time. The rearrangement uses TRBV18 and TRBJ2-5, with 7 nucleotides matching TRBD2. This CDR3 has 16 amino acids. V shed 2 bases and J 4 bases; nucleotides not matched to a gene: 10. From germline, CDR1 is KGHSH and CDR2 LQKENI. CDR3 sequence reads: CASSPSSQVAGETQYF. CDR3 nucleotides: TGTGCCAGCTCACCATCATCGCAAGTAGCGGGAGAGACCCAGTACTTC.

With respect to this clone: A far bigger clonotype differs at one base, so this is likely a read error. J is TRBJ1-1 and V is TRBV29-1, with TRBD1 matching 8 bases. After removal of 8 bases from V and 3 bases from J, the junction contained 11 bases not matched to a gene. The CDR3 has 14 residues. CDR1 is SQVTM and CDR2 is ANQGSEA in the germline V gene. CDR3 sequence reads: CSTADRGEYTEAFF. CDR3 DNA sequence: TGCAGCACCGCTGACAGGGGAGAGTACACTGAAGCTTTCTTT.

The rearrangement links TRBV5-1 to TRBJ2-5; TRBD2 agrees at 9 bases. J gave up 1 base and V 3 bases, and 7 bases lay outside the gene matches. This CDR3 comprises 16 residues. CDR1 is SGHRS and CDR2 is YFSETQ in the germline V gene. The CDR3 reads CASSSLAGEGQETQYF. CDR3 bases: TGCGCCAGCAGCTCCTTAGCGGGAGAGGGCCAAGAGACCCAGTACTTC.

The V and J genes are TRBV6-1 and TRBJ2-3, with no clear D. The length of the CDR3 is 17 residues. V lost 0 bases, J lost 0 bases, and 13 bases lay in between. CDR1 and CDR2 (germline): MNHNS, SASEGT. The CDR3 reads CASSEANTPTSTDTQYF. The CDR3 DNA reads as TGTGCCAGCAGTGAAGCAAATACTCCAACTAGCACAGATACGCAGTATTTT.

Notes on this clone: Given a much more abundant clone one base away, this may be a read error. The chain uses TRBV6-4 and TRBJ2-3; possible D gene TRBD2, 6 bases. This CDR3 spans 15 amino acids. From germline, CDR1 is MRHNA and CDR2 SNTAGT. CDR3: CASRTTATSTGTQYF. The CDR3, as DNA: TGTGCCAGCAGAACGACTGCCACTAGCACAGGTACGCAGTATTTT.

Details on this clone: A far larger clone lies a single base away; this is likely a read error. V gene TRBV29-1 combines with J gene TRBJ1-1; TRBD1 matches 7 bases. The length of the CDR3 is 14 residues. CDR1 is SQVTM and CDR2 is ANQGSEA in the germline V gene. The CDR3 protein is CRVESQGVNTEAFF. The CDR3 DNA follows: TGCAGAGTTGAGAGTCAGGGGGTGAACACTGAAGCTTTCTTT.

The rearrangement joins TRBV29-1 to TRBJ2-1, with D uncertain. V was pared by 4 bases and J by 5 bases, with 9 bases between. The length of the CDR3 is 12 residues. Germline CDR1 reads SQVTM; CDR2 reads ANQGSEA. This chain's CDR3 is CSVARRHNEQFF. Written as DNA, the CDR3 is TGCAGCGTTGCTCGACGCCACAATGAGCAGTTCTTC.

On this clone: This likely came from a read error, as a far larger clone is one base away. The chain couples TRBV15 to TRBJ2-5; the D is unclear. The V gene lost 8 bases and the J gene lost 2 bases, with 15 bases spanning the gap. This CDR3 is 14 amino acids long. Germline CDR1 and CDR2: LNHNV and YYDKDF (reference sequence). CDR3 residues: CATRPNGVQETQYF. The CDR3 DNA follows: TGTGCCACCCGCCCCAATGGTGTTCAAGAGACCCAGTACTTC.

CDR3 sequence: CSVEDLLGVRADTQYF. The CDR3 nucleotides are TGCAGCGTTGAAGATCTTCTCGGGGTCCGCGCAGATACGCAGTATTTT. The chain has TRBV29-1 and TRBJ2-3; maybe TRBD2 (5 bases). The CDR3 has 16 residues. V dropped 0 bases and J dropped 4 bases, with 17 bases sitting between them. The germline V gene has CDR1 SQVTM and CDR2 ANQGSEA.

The chain is built from TRBV29-1 and TRBJ2-7; 10 positions agree with TRBD2. This CDR3 is 15 amino acids long. The V and J ends lost 4 bases and 1 base, in that order; junction bases with no gene match: 7. CDR1 SQVTM and CDR2 ANQGSEA come from the germline V gene. The CDR3 nucleotides read TGCAGCGTTGCTGTAGCGGGAGGCGGGTCCTACGAGCAGTACTTC. It codes for CSVAVAGGGSYEQYF.

This clone occurred once. A read error is the likely source, as a far larger clone sits one nucleotide away. Additional DNA sequences in this sample encode the identical CDR3. V is TRBV4-2 and J is TRBJ2-3; TRBD2 matches 11 bases. CDR3 size: 17 residues. Germline V gives CDR1 LGHNA, CDR2 YNFKEQ. The CDR3 DNA sequence: TGTGCCAGTAGCCAAGGGTCTAGCGGGAGGCGAGAAGATACGCAGTATTTT. Its translation is CASSQGSSGRREDTQYF.

The gene calls are TRBV5-4 and TRBJ2-5; D perhaps matches TRBD2 (5 bases). V lost 4 bases and J lost 3, with 10 bases in between. Germline V CDR1 and CDR2: SGHNT, YYREEE (reference sequence). The CDR3 spans 13 residues. Here the CDR3 DNA reads TGTGCCAGCAGCCTGGAGGCCAAAGAGACCCAGTACTTC. It encodes CASSLEAKETQYF.

With regard to this clone: A read error likely explains this, since a far larger clone differs by one base. This chain connects TRBV4-1 to TRBJ2-3; no clear D gene. V was shortened by 2 bases and J by 3 bases, with 15 bases between the two germline ends. The CDR3 is 16 amino acids. CDR1 and CDR2 from the germline V gene are MGHRA and YSYEKL. The CDR3 region is CASSQRVGWKTDTQYF. In DNA form, the CDR3 reads TGCGCCAGCAGCCAACGCGTGGGATGGAAGACAGATACGCAGTATTTT.

A word on this clone: Only one base separates this from a far larger clonotype, so it likely reflects a read error. This chain uses TRBV6-5 with TRBJ1-1; 7 nucleotides agree with TRBD1. CDR1 and CDR2 from the germline V gene are MNHEY and SVGAGI. The CDR3 consists of 13 residues. The trim removed 6 bases at V and 1 base at J, leaving 2 bases unmatched. CDR3 DNA sequence: TGTGCCAGCAGCGACAGGGAGAACACTGAAGCTTTCTTT. Protein sequence: CASSDRENTEAFF.

The chain links TRBV7-9 to TRBJ2-7; TRBD2 aligns across 7 bases. The CDR3 runs to 14 residues. The V gene's germline CDR1 is SEHNR and CDR2 FQNEAQ (reference sequence). J was trimmed by 0 bases and V by 6 bases; bases with no gene match: 5. In nucleotides, the CDR3 is TGTGCCAGCAGTTCTCGGGACTACTCCTACGAGCAGTACTTC. Amino acids: CASSSRDYSYEQYF.

The chain has TRBV28 and TRBJ1-2; 9 positions match TRBD1. Per germline, CDR1 MDHEN and CDR2 SYDVKM. The CDR3 has 13 residues. V shed 7 bases, J shed 5 bases, and the junction held 5 bases outside the gene matches. CDR3 region: CASNGQGRYGYTF. In DNA form, the CDR3 reads TGTGCCAGCAACGGACAGGGGAGATATGGCTACACCTTC.